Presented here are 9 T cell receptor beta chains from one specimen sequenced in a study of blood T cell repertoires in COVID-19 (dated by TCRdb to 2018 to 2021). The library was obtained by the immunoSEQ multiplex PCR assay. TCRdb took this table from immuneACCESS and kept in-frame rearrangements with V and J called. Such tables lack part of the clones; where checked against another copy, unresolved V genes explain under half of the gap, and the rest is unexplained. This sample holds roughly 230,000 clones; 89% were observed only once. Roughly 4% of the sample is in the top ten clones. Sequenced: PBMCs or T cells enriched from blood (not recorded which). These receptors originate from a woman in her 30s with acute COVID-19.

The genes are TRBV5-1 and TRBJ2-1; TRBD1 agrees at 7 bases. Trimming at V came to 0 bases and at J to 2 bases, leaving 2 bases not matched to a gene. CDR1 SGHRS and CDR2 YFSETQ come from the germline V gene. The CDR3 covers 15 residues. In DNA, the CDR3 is TGCGCCAGCAGCTTGGTTGGGACAGCCTACAATGAGCAGTTCTTC. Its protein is CASSLVGTAYNEQFF. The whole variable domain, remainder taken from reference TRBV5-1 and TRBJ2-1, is KAGVTQTPRYLIKTRGQQVTLSCSPISGHRSVSWYQQTPGQGLQFLFEYFSETQRNKGNFPGRFSGRQFSNSRSEMNVSTLELGDSALYLCASSLVGTAYNEQFFGPGTRLTVL.

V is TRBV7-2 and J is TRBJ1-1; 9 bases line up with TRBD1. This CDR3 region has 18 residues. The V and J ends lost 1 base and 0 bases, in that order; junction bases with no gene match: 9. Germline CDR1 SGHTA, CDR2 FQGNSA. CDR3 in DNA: TGTGCCAGCAGCTTAGAGGGACAGGGTGCGGGTATGAACACTGAAGCTTTCTTT. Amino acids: CASSLEGQGAGMNTEAFF. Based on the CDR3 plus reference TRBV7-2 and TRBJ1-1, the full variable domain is GAGVSQSPSNKVTEKGKDVELRCDPISGHTALYWYRQSLGQGLEFLIYFQGNSAPDKSGLPSDRFSAERTGGSVSTLTIQRTQQEDSAVYLCASSLEGQGAGMNTEAFFGQGTRLTVV.

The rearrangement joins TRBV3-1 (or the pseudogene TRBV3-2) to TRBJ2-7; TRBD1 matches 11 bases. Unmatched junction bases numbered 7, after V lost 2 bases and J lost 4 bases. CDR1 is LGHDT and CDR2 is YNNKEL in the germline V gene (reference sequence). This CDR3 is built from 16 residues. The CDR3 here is CASSQLGGTGGYEQYF. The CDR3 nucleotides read TGTGCCAGCAGCCAACTCGGGGGGACAGGGGGATACGAGCAGTACTTC.

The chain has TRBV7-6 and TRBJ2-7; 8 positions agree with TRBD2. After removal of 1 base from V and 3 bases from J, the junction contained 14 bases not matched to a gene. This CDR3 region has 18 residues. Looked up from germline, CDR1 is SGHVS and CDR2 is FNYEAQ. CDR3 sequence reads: CASSLGPPAGGSNYEQYF. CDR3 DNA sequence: TGTGCCAGCAGCTTAGGGCCCCCGGCGGGGGGATCTAACTACGAGCAGTACTTC.

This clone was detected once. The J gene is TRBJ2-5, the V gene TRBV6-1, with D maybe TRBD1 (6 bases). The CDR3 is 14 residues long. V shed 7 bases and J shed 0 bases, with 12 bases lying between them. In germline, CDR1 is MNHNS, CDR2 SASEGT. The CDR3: CASTGTGYQETQYF. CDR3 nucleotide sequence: TGTGCCAGCACCGGAACAGGGTACCAAGAGACCCAGTACTTC.

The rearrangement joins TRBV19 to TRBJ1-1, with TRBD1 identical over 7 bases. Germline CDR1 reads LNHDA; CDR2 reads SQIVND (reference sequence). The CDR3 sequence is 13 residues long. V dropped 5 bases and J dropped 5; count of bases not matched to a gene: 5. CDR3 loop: CASSDRVGTEAFF. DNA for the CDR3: TGTGCCAGTAGTGACAGGGTAGGAACTGAAGCTTTCTTT.

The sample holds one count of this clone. The CDR3 loop reads CASSIRTGRMNTEAFF. The CDR3 bases are TGTGCCAGCAGCATTAGGACAGGTCGGATGAACACTGAAGCTTTCTTT. The chain carries TRBV21-1 and TRBJ1-1; the listed D gene, TRBD1, was not tested against the DNA. TRBV21-1 is assigned pseudogene status. The CDR3 runs 16 residues.

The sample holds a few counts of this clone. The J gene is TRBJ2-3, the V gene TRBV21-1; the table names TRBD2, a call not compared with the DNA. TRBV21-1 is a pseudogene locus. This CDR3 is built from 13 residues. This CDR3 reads CASSKEGSDTQYF. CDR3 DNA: TGTGCCAGCAGCAAGGAGGGTTCAGATACGCAGTATTTT.

CDR3: CATHGGLAGVNTGELFF. CDR3 nucleotide sequence: TGTGCCACCCATGGGGGACTAGCGGGGGTGAACACCGGGGAGCTGTTTTTT. The V and J genes are TRBV27 and TRBJ2-2, with 14 bases aligning to TRBD2. The germline gives CDR1 MNHEY, CDR2 SMNVEV (reference sequence). CDR3 size: 17 residues. J gave up 1 base and V 10 bases, and 8 bases lay outside the gene matches.